The entry below gives a single TCR beta chain sequence along with its context. Its specificity is not known. There are 13 residues in the CDR3. The V gene end was trimmed by 11 bases and the J gene end by 3 bases; junction bases not matched to a gene: 8. Germline V gives CDR1 ENHRY, CDR2 SYGVKD. The sample belongs to a study of identical twins. A single record per CDR3 protein comes from TCRdb applying MiXCR to the 5' RACE reads. The sample includes about 810,000 distinct CDR3 sequences, approximately 13% of them seen just once. Notes on the study in general: Findings came from cross-sectional statistics, without long-term follow-up of donors. Compared with models, monozygotic twins showed more out-of-frame TCR alpha sharing.

These data were also reused for a study on yellow fever vaccine responses in identical twins. That report notes: In identical twins, vaccine T cell responses appeared partly shared and partly individual.

This clonotype originated in a woman younger than 35 in good health. Sequencing used PBMCs. This chain uses TRBV10-3 with TRBJ2-3; 7 nucleotides line up with TRBD1. The CDR3 DNA reads TGTGCCGCCGCCCCAGGGGGAACAGATACGCAGTATTTT. This sequence encodes CAAAPGGTDTQYF.